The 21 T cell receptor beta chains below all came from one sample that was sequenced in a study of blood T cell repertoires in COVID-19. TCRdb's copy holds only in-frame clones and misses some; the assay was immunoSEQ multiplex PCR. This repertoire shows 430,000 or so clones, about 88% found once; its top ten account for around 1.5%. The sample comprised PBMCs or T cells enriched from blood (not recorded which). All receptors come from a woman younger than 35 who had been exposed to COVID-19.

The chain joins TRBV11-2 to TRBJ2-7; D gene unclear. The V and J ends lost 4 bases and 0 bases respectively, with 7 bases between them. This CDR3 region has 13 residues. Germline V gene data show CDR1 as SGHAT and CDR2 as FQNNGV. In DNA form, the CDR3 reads TGTGCCAGCAGCTCCCTTAACTCCTACGAGCAGTACTTC. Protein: CASSSLNSYEQYF.

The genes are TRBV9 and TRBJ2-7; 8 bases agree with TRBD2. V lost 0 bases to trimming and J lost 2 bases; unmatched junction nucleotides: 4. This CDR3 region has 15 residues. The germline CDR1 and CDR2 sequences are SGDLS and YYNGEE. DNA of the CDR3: TGTGCCAGCAGCGTAGCAATAGCGGGACCCTACGAGCAGTACTTC. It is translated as CASSVAIAGPYEQYF.

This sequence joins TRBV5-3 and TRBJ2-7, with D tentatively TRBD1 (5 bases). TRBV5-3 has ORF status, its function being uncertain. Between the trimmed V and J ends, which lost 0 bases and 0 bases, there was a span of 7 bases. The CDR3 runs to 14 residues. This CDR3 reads CARSLDRNSYEQYF. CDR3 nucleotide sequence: TGTGCCAGAAGCTTGGACAGGAACTCCTACGAGCAGTACTTC.

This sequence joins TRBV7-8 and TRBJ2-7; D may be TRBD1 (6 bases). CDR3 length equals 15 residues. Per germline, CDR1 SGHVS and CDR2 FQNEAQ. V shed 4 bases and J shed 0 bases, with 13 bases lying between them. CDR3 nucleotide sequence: TGTGCCAGCAGCTGGGACACCTTGAGCTCCTACGAGCAGTACTTC. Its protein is CASSWDTLSSYEQYF. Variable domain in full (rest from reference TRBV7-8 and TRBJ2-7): GAGVSQSPRYKVAKRGQDVALRCDPISGHVSLFWYQQALGQGPEFLTYFQNEAQLDKSGLPSDRFFAERPEGSVSTLKIQRTQQEDSAVYLCASSWDTLSSYEQYFGPGTRLTVT.

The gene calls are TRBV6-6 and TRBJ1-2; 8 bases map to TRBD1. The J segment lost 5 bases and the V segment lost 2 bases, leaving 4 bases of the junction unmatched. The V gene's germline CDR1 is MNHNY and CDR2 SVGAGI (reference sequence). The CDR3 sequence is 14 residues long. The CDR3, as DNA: TGTGCCAGCAGTTACGCGGACAGGGCATATGGCTACACCTTC. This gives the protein CASSYADRAYGYTF.

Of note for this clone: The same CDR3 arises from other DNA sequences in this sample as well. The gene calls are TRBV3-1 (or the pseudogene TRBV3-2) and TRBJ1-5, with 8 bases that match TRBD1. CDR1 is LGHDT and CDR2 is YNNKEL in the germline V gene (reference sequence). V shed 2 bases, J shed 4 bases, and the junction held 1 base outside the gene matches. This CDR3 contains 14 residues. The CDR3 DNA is TGTGCCAGCAGCCAAACAGGGGGGAATCAGCCCCAGCATTTT. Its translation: CASSQTGGNQPQHF.

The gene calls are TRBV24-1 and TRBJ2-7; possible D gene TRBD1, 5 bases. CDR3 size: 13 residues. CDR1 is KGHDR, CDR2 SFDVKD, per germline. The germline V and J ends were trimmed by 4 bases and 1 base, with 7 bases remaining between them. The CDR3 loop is CATSDRVSYEQYF. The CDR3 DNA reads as TGTGCCACCAGTGACAGGGTGTCCTACGAGCAGTACTTC.

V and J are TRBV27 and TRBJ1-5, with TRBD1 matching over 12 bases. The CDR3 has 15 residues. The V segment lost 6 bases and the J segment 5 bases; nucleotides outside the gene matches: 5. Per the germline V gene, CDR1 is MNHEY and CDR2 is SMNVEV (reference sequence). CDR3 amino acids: CASRPGTGGDQPQHF. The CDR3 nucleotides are TGTGCCAGCAGACCGGGGACAGGGGGCGATCAGCCCCAGCATTTT.

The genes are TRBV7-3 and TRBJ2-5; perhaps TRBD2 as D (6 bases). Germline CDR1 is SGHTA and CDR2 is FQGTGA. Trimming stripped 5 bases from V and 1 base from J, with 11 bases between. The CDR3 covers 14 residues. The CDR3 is CASSQYGGQETQYF. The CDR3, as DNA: TGTGCCAGCAGCCAATACGGGGGCCAAGAGACCCAGTACTTC.

In nucleotides, the CDR3 is TGTGCCATCAGCCAGGGACTAAACAATGAGCAGTTCTTC. Amino acids: CAISQGLNNEQFF. The chain combines TRBV10-3 with TRBJ2-1, with 7 bases fitting TRBD2. With V trimmed by 6 bases and J by 5 bases, 4 bases remained unmatched. CDR1 is ENHRY, CDR2 SYGVKD, per germline. This CDR3 contains 13 residues.

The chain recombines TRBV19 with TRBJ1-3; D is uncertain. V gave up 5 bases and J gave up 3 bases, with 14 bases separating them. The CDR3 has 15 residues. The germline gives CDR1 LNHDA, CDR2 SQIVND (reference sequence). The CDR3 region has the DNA TGTGCCAGTAGTCCTCTCCTGGGGAGTGGAAACACCATATATTTT. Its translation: CASSPLLGSGNTIYF.

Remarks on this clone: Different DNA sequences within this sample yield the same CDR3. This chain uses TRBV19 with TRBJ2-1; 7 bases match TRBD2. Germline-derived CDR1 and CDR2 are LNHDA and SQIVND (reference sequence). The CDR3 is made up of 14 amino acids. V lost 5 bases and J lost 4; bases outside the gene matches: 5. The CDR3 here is CASSWGGSYNEQFF. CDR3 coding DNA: TGTGCCAGTAGTTGGGGGGGGTCTTACAATGAGCAGTTCTTC.

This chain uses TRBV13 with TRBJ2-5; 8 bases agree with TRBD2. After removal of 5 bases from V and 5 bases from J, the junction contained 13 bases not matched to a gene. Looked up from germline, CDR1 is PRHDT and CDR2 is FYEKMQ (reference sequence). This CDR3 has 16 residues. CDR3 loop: CASSHGGGPTHETQYF. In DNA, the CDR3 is TGTGCCAGCAGCCACGGGGGGGGGCCGACTCACGAGACCCAGTACTTC.

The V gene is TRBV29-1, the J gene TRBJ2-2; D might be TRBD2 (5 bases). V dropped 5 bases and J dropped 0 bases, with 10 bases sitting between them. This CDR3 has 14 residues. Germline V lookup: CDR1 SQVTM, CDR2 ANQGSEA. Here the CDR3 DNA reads TGCAGCGTTCGCGGGCCAGCGAACACCGGGGAGCTGTTTTTT. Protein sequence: CSVRGPANTGELFF.

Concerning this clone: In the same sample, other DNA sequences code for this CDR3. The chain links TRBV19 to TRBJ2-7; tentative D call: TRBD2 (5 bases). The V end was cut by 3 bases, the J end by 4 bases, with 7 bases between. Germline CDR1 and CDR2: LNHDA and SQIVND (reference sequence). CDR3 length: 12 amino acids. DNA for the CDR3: TGTGCCAGTAGTATTGGGAGTTACGAGCAGTACTTC. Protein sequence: CASSIGSYEQYF.

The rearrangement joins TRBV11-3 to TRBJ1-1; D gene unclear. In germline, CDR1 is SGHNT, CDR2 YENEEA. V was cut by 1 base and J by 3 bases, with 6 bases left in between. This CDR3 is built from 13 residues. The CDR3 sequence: CASSLARYTEAFF. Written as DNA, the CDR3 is TGTGCCAGCAGCTTAGCCAGGTACACTGAAGCTTTCTTT.

The CDR3 DNA reads TGTGCCAGCAGTTATAACACAGGGCGAGGGCATTTT. Residues: CASSYNTGRGHF. The V gene is TRBV12-3 or TRBV12-4, the J gene TRBJ1-5; weak D call: TRBD1 (6 bases). Trimming left V 4 bases short and J 15 bases short, with 16 bases between. CDR3 length equals 12 residues.

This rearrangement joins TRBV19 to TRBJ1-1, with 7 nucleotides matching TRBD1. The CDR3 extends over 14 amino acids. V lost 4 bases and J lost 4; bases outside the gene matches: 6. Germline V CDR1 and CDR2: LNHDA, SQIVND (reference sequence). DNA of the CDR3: TGTGCCAGTAGTACTGTGACAGGGTTCACTGAAGCTTTCTTT. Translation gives CASSTVTGFTEAFF.

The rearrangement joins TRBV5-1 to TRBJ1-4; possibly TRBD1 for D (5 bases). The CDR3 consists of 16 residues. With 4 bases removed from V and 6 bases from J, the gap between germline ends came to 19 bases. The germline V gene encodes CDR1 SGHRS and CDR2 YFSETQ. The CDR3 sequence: CASSPKERGSDEKLFF. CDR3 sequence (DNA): TGCGCCAGCAGCCCGAAAGAAAGGGGATCGGATGAAAAACTGTTTTTT.

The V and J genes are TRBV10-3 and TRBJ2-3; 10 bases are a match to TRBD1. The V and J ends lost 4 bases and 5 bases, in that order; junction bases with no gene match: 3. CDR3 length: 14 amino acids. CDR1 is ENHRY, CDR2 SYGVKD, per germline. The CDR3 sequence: CAISGQGAGDTQYF. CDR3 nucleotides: TGTGCCATCAGTGGACAGGGGGCCGGAGATACGCAGTATTTT.

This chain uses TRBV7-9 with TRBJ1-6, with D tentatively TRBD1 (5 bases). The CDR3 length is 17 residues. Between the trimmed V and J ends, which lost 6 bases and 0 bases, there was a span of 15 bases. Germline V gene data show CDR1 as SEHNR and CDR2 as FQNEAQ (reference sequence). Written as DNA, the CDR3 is TGTGCCAGCAGTTACGCAGGGTCAAGCTCCTATAATTCACCCCTCCACTTT. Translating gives CASSYAGSSSYNSPLHF.